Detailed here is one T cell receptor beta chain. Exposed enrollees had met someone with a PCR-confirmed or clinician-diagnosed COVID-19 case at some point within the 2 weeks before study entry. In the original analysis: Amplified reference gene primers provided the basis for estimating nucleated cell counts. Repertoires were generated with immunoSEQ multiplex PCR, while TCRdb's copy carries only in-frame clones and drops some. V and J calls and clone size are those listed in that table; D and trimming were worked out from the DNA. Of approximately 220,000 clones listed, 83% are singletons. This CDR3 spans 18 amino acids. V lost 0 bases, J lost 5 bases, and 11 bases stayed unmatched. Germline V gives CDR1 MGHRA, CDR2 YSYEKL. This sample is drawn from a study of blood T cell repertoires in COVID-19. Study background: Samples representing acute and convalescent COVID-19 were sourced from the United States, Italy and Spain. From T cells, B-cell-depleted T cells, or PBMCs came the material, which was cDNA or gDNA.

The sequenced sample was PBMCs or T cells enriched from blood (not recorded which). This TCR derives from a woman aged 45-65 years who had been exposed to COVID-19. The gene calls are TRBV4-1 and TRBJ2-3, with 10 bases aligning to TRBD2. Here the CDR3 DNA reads TGCGCCAGCAGCCAAGACGAAGCGGGGGGGCCTGCTGGAGATACGCAGTATTTT. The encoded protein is CASSQDEAGGPAGDTQYF.